This T cell receptor beta chain is from a study of T cells in Graves' hyperthyroidism and ophthalmopathy. About the research overall: Peripheral blood was acquired at first diagnosis, ahead of any therapy whatsoever.

PBMCs were derived from about 10 ml fresh peripheral blood. Amplification targeted TCR beta CDR3 regions from RNA transcripts. An initial round of RT-PCR targeting the TCR CDR3 relied on the HTBI primer set. TCRdb re-derived calls from the multiplex PCR reads in MiXCR, one entry per CDR3 protein. This table holds about 500,000 distinct CDR3 sequences, more than 15% found once. Sequences were obtained from blood. The receptor's source is a woman in her thirties with Graves' ophthalmopathy.

The CDR3 DNA follows: TGCGCCAGCAGCCAAGCGAGGGGGGGCTTCTACGAGCAGTACTTC. This codes for CASSQARGGFYEQYF. The chain links TRBV4-3 to TRBJ2-7; D might be TRBD2 (7 bases). CDR3 length: 15 amino acids. The V and J ends lost 1 base and 3 bases respectively, with 13 bases between them. Per germline, CDR1 LGHNA and CDR2 YSLEER.